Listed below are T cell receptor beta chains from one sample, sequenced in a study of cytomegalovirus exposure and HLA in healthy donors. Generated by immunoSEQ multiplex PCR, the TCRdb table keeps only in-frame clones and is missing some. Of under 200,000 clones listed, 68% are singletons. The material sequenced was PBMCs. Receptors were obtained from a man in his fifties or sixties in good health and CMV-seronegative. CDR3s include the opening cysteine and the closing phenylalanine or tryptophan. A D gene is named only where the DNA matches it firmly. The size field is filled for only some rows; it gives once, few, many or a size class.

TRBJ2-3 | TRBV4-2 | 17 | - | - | CASSQRRRAEGSDTQYF | TGTGCCAGCAGCCAAAGGCGCCGAGCGGAGGGTAGCGATACGCAGTATTTT
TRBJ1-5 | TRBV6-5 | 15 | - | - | CASSYAGGAGQPQHF | TGTGCCAGCAGTTACGCGGGGGGCGCAGGTCAGCCCCAGCATTTT
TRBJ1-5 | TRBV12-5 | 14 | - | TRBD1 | CASDSGQRNQPQHF | TGTGCTAGTGACTCGGGACAGAGAAATCAGCCCCAGCATTTT
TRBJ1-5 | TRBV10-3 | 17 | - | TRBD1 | CAISSDRGLFGNQPQHF | TGTGCCATCAGTTCGGACAGGGGGCTTTTCGGCAATCAGCCCCAGCATTTT
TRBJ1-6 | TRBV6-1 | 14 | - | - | CASREELYNSPLHF | TGTGCCAGCAGGGAGGAACTCTATAATTCACCCCTCCACTTT
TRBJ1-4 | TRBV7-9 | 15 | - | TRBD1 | CASSSTQGAHEKLFF | TGTGCCAGCAGCTCCACACAGGGGGCGCATGAAAAACTGTTTTTT
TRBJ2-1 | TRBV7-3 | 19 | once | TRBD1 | CASSLRDRGTRYSYNEQFF | TGTGCCAGCAGCTTAAGGGACAGGGGAACCCGATATTCCTACAATGAGCAGTTCTTC
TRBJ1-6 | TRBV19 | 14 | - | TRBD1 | CASSWTGNNSPLHF | TGTGCCAGTAGCTGGACAGGGAATAATTCACCCCTCCACTTT
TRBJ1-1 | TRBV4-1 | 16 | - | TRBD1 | CASSQGAGTANTEAFF | TGCGCCAGCAGCCAAGGTGCTGGGACAGCTAACACTGAAGCTTTCTTT
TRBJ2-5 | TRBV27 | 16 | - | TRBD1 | CASSFNPGQGVETQYF | TGTGCCAGCAGTTTCAACCCGGGACAGGGGGTAGAGACCCAGTACTTC
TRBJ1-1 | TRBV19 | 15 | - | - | CATFGGALMNTEAFF | TGTGCCACCTTCGGGGGTGCCTTGATGAACACTGAAGCTTTCTTT
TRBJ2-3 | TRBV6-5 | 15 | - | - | CASSKGPTGTNTQYF | TGTGCCAGCAGTAAAGGACCCACGGGGACAAATACGCAGTATTTT
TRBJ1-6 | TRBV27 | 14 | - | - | CASSLPGGDSPLHF | TGTGCCAGCAGTTTACCCGGGGGGGATTCACCCCTCCACTTT
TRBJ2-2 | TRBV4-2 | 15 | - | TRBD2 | CASSSPGGGTGELFF | TGTGCCAGCAGCTCCCCGGGCGGGGGAACCGGGGAGCTGTTTTTT
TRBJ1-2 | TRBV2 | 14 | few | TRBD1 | CASRDRGFNYGYTF | TGTGCCAGCAGGGACAGGGGGTTTAACTATGGCTACACCTTC
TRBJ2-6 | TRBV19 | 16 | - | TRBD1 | CASKDRAYSGANVLTF | TGTGCCAGTAAGGACAGGGCCTACTCTGGGGCCAACGTCCTGACTTTC
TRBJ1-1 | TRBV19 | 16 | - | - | CASSIRRGPSMEEAFF | TGTGCCAGTAGTATTCGCAGGGGACCATCTATGGAAGAAGCTTTCTTT
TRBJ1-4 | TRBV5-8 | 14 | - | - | CASRQAATNEKLFF | TGTGCCAGCCGGCAGGCCGCAACTAATGAAAAACTGTTTTTT
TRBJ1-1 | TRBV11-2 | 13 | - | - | CASSLPGSSEAFF | TGTGCCAGCAGCTTACCGGGGTCCTCTGAAGCTTTCTTT
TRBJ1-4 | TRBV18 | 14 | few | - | CASSPQGAGEKLFF | TGTGCCAGCTCACCTCAGGGAGCGGGTGAAAAACTGTTTTTT
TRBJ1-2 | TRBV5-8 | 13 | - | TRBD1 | CASTPGGNYGYTF | TGTGCCAGCACCCCAGGGGGGAACTATGGCTACACCTTC
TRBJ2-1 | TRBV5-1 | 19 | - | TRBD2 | CASSSLGVARGATYNEQFF | TGCGCCAGCAGCTCTCTCGGGGTCGCGCGGGGGGCCACCTACAATGAGCAGTTCTTC
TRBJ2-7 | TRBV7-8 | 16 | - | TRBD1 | CASSLGRDRRAYEQYF | TGTGCCAGCAGCTTAGGCCGGGACAGGCGAGCCTACGAGCAGTACTTC
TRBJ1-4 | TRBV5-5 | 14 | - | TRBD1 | CASSLGDRVEKLFF | TGTGCCAGCAGCTTGGGGGACAGGGTTGAAAAACTGTTTTTT